The 16 T cell receptor beta chains below all came from one sample that was sequenced in a study of T cell responses to AZD1222 COVID-19 vaccine. Sequenced by immunoSEQ multiplex PCR; TCRdb stores in-frame clones only, minus some. The sample lists some 170,000 clones; 85% to 90% were seen once. Sequenced material: peripheral blood, taken on day 0 of AZD1222 vaccination. These receptors came from an adult in good health.

The chain joins TRBV4-1 to TRBJ2-7; no reliable D call. Germline CDR1 MGHRA, CDR2 YSYEKL. V gave up 0 bases and J gave up 0 bases, with 12 bases separating them. The CDR3 consists of 16 residues. The CDR3 region has the DNA TGCGCCAGCAGCCAAGAAGAGGATCGCAGCTCCTACGAGCAGTACTTC. It is translated as CASSQEEDRSSYEQYF.

In regard to this clone: The sample has other DNA sequences that encode this CDR3 too. This chain connects TRBV18 to TRBJ1-1; D ambiguous. CDR1 is KGHSH and CDR2 is LQKENI in the germline V gene. Between the trimmed V and J ends, which lost 3 bases and 4 bases, there was a span of 3 bases. The CDR3 totals 11 residues. This CDR3 reads CASSPGTEAFF. The CDR3 DNA is TGTGCCAGCTCACCGGGCACTGAAGCTTTCTTT.

The chain is built from TRBV28 and TRBJ1-4; D is uncertain. The CDR3 loop spans 12 amino acids. Germline CDR1 and CDR2: MDHEN and SYDVKM. V lost 5 bases and J lost 8, with 9 bases in between. The CDR3 region has the DNA TGTGCCAGCAGTCTACCGGAGGAAAAACTGTTTTTT. This gives the protein CASSLPEEKLFF.

The chain couples TRBV28 to TRBJ1-3, with TRBD1 as a possible D gene (5 bases). The CDR3 loop spans 13 amino acids. Germline V gene sequence: CDR1 MDHEN, CDR2 SYDVKM. V was pared by 10 bases and J by 2 bases, with 12 bases between. Written as DNA, the CDR3 is TGTGCCATCGGGGGTCTCCCTGGAAACACCATATATTTT. Residues: CAIGGLPGNTIYF.

The chain is built from TRBV6-5 and TRBJ1-1, with a weak D call TRBD1 (5 bases). Germline CDR1 is MNHEY and CDR2 is SVGAGI. The V end was cut by 0 bases, the J end by 6 bases, with 8 bases between. The CDR3 contains 13 residues. In DNA, the CDR3 is TGTGCCAGCAGTTACTCAGGGGCCGCTGAAGCTTTCTTT. The encoded protein is CASSYSGAAEAFF.

The V and J genes are TRBV18 and TRBJ1-5; TRBD1 matches 9 bases. CDR1 KGHSH and CDR2 LQKENI come from the germline V gene. This CDR3 has 14 residues. V dropped 6 bases and J dropped 6; count of bases not matched to a gene: 6. CDR3 sequence (DNA): TGTGCCAGCTCCCCGGACAGGGGAGGTCAGCCCCAGCATTTT. Translation gives CASSPDRGGQPQHF.

CDR3 amino acids: CASSLGTGGYGYTF. The CDR3 coding sequence is TGTGCCAGCAGCTTAGGGACAGGGGGCTATGGCTACACCTTC. The chain recombines TRBV7-9 with TRBJ1-2; 10 nucleotides align to TRBD1. Trimming cost V 1 base and J 4 bases; bases outside gene matches: 0. CDR3 length: 14 residues. CDR1 and CDR2 (germline): SEHNR, FQNEAQ (reference sequence).

The rearrangement links TRBV27 to TRBJ2-3; D gene ambiguous. V lost 3 bases and J lost 0, with 7 bases in between. This CDR3 has 14 residues. Germline CDR1 MNHEY, CDR2 SMNVEV (reference sequence). CDR3 DNA sequence: TGTGCCAGCAGTTTTTGGTCTAGCACAGATACGCAGTATTTT. It translates to CASSFWSSTDTQYF.

J is TRBJ2-5 and V is TRBV7-9; D remains ambiguous. Germline CDR1 is SEHNR and CDR2 is FQNEAQ (reference sequence). V was pared by 2 bases and J by 2 bases, with 6 bases between. The CDR3 has 13 residues. The CDR3 loop reads CASSLSAQETQYF. DNA for the CDR3: TGTGCCAGCAGCTTATCTGCACAAGAGACCCAGTACTTC.

The rearrangement uses TRBV16 and TRBJ1-1; D gene uncertain. The V end lost 1 base, the J end lost 1 base, and 7 bases lay between the germline ends. This CDR3 has 14 residues. Per germline, CDR1 KGHSY and CDR2 FQNENV. DNA for the CDR3: TGTGCCAGCAGCCAATTCTCGGGGAACACTGAAGCTTTCTTT. Translating it yields CASSQFSGNTEAFF.

This chain uses TRBV5-4 with TRBJ2-1, with 10 bases identical to TRBD2. J lost 5 bases, V lost 4 bases, and 6 bases had no gene match. CDR3 length: 15 amino acids. CDR1 SGHNT and CDR2 YYREEE come from the germline V gene (reference sequence). The CDR3 sequence: CASSLQRGGNNEQFF. The CDR3 nucleotides read TGTGCCAGCAGCCTTCAGCGGGGGGGTAACAATGAGCAGTTCTTC. The full variable domain, rest sourced from reference TRBV5-4 and TRBJ2-1, is ETGVTQSPTHLIKTRGQQVTLRCSSQSGHNTVSWYQQALGQGPQFIFQYYREEENGRGNFPPRFSGLQFPNYSSELNVNALELDDSALYLCASSLQRGGNNEQFFGPGTRLTVL.

This chain links TRBV2 with TRBJ1-4, with 7 bases lining up with TRBD1. The germline CDR1 and CDR2 sequences are SNHLY and FYNNEI. J was trimmed by 8 bases and V by 3 bases; bases with no gene match: 9. The length of the CDR3 is 15 residues. Written as DNA, the CDR3 is TGTGCCAGCAGTGACTCAGACAGGGTCCGGGAAAAACTGTTTTTT. Its translation is CASSDSDRVREKLFF.

CDR3: CASSPGGNQPQHF. The CDR3 region has the DNA TGTGCCAGCAGCCCTGGGGGGAATCAGCCCCAGCATTTT. The rearrangement links TRBV5-6 to TRBJ1-5, with a tentative D call TRBD1 (5 bases). The CDR3 runs 13 residues. Trimming took off 4 bases at V and 4 bases at J, with 9 bases between the two ends. The germline gives CDR1 SGHDT, CDR2 YYEEEE. The full variable domain, its missing parts supplied by reference TRBV5-6 and TRBJ1-5, is DAGVTQSPTHLIKTRGQQVTLRCSPKSGHDTVSWYQQALGQGPQFIFQYYEEEERQRGNFPDRFSGHQFPNYSSELNVNALLLGDSALYLCASSPGGNQPQHFGDGTRLSIL.

This chain connects TRBV6-4 to TRBJ2-2; 7 nucleotides line up with TRBD2. The CDR3 consists of 15 residues. J lost 1 base, V lost 3 bases, and 2 bases had no gene match. The germline gives CDR1 MRHNA, CDR2 SNTAGT. CDR3 bases: TGTGCCAGCAGTGAGTCTAGCGGGAACACCGGGGAGCTGTTTTTT. This encodes CASSESSGNTGELFF.

The chain employs TRBV11-2 and TRBJ2-7, with 7 bases fitting TRBD2. Germline CDR1 is SGHAT and CDR2 is FQNNGV. The CDR3 length is 16 residues. The V segment lost 1 base and the J segment 2 bases; nucleotides outside the gene matches: 8. CDR3 in DNA: TGTGCCAGCAGCTTAGTTTCGGTAGCGGGTACCTACGAGCAGTACTTC. This sequence encodes CASSLVSVAGTYEQYF.

This sequence joins TRBV5-1 and TRBJ2-1; TRBD2 agrees at 15 bases. CDR3 length: 18 amino acids. Per germline, CDR1 SGHRS and CDR2 YFSETQ. V shed 3 bases, J shed 6 bases, and the junction held 10 bases outside the gene matches. The CDR3, as DNA: TGCGCCAGCAGCTCAGGACTAGCGGGAGGGCCAACTGGCAATGAGCAGTTCTTC. Translating it yields CASSSGLAGGPTGNEQFF.